The rows below give T cell receptor beta chains drawn from one sample of a study of CD8+CD57+ T cells in acquired aplastic anemia. TCRdb re-derived calls from the reads in MiXCR, one entry per CDR3 protein. The profile shows some 150,000 distinct CDR3 sequences, 71% of them singletons. Sequenced sample: sorted CD4+, CD8+, or CD8+CD57+ T cells (not recorded which) from PBMCs. These receptors came from a human donor with aplastic anemia. Both conserved end residues are part of each CDR3. D genes are given only for firm matches. Where a row states a size, it is once, few, many or the class of an expanded clone; other rows omit it.

CDR3aa: CASSLFRTYEQYF; CDR3nt: TGTGCCAGCAGCTTGTTTAGGACCTACGAGCAGTACTTC; v_gene: TRBV5-1; j_gene: TRBJ2-7; d_gene: NA; abundance: NA; len: 13
CDR3aa: CASSEWASTVNTEAFF; CDR3nt: TGTGCCAGCAGTGAATGGGCCTCGACAGTGAACACTGAAGCTTTCTTT; v_gene: TRBV25-1; j_gene: TRBJ1-1; d_gene: NA; abundance: NA; len: 16
CDR3aa: CASSSVLYEQYF; CDR3nt: TGTGCCAGCAGCTCCGTCCTATACGAGCAGTACTTC; v_gene: TRBV7-9; j_gene: TRBJ2-7; d_gene: NA; abundance: NA; len: 12
CDR3aa: CASSYVRGTEAFF; CDR3nt: TGTGCCAGCAGTTACGTCCGGGGCACTGAAGCTTTCTTT; v_gene: TRBV10-3; j_gene: TRBJ1-1; d_gene: NA; abundance: NA; len: 13
CDR3aa: CASMRNTEAFF; CDR3nt: TGTGCCAGCATGCGGAACACTGAAGCTTTCTTT; v_gene: TRBV7-9; j_gene: TRBJ1-1; d_gene: NA; abundance: few; len: 11
CDR3aa: CASSPTTGRTDTQYF; CDR3nt: TGTGCCAGCAGCCCAACCACCGGCCGCACAGATACGCAGTATTTT; v_gene: TRBV7-9; j_gene: TRBJ2-3; d_gene: NA; abundance: NA; len: 15
CDR3aa: CSPGQGDRPQHF; CDR3nt: TGCAGCCCGGGACAGGGGGATCGGCCCCAGCATTTT; v_gene: TRBV20-1; j_gene: TRBJ1-5; d_gene: TRBD1; abundance: NA; len: 12
CDR3aa: CASSFGQGEETQYF; CDR3nt: TGTGCCAGCAGCTTCGGACAGGGTGAGGAGACCCAGTACTTC; v_gene: TRBV7-2; j_gene: TRBJ2-5; d_gene: TRBD1; abundance: NA; len: 14
CDR3aa: CASSESTGGLYGYTF; CDR3nt: TGCGCCAGCAGTGAGTCTACAGGGGGCTTATATGGCTACACCTTT; v_gene: TRBV10-2; j_gene: TRBJ1-2; d_gene: TRBD1; abundance: NA; len: 15
CDR3aa: CASSDSDNTEAFF; CDR3nt: TGTGCCAGCAGTGACTCGGACAACACTGAAGCTTTCTTT; v_gene: TRBV6-4; j_gene: TRBJ1-1; d_gene: NA; abundance: many; len: 13
CDR3aa: CASSFGTSGRDEQYF; CDR3nt: TGTGCCAGCAGCTTCGGGACTAGCGGGAGAGACGAGCAGTACTTC; v_gene: TRBV7-3; j_gene: TRBJ2-7; d_gene: TRBD2; abundance: NA; len: 15
CDR3aa: CASSPSAPGELFF; CDR3nt: TGTGCCAGCAGCCCCAGCGCCCCCGGGGAGCTGTTTTTT; v_gene: TRBV7-6; j_gene: TRBJ2-2; d_gene: NA; abundance: few; len: 13
CDR3aa: CATSDPTGLNEQYF; CDR3nt: TGTGCCACCAGTGACCCGACAGGGCTCAACGAGCAGTACTTC; v_gene: TRBV24-1; j_gene: TRBJ2-7; d_gene: TRBD1; abundance: few; len: 14
CDR3aa: CSARVLAGGPYTQYF; CDR3nt: TGCAGTGCTAGAGTGCTAGCGGGGGGGCCCTATACGCAGTATTTT; v_gene: TRBV20-1; j_gene: TRBJ2-3; d_gene: TRBD2; abundance: NA; len: 15
CDR3aa: CASSLGGTGGNEQFF; CDR3nt: TGTGCCAGCAGTTTGGGTGGGACAGGGGGCAATGAGCAGTTCTTC; v_gene: TRBV2; j_gene: TRBJ2-1; d_gene: TRBD1; abundance: few; len: 15
CDR3aa: CSALPISGGGYNEQFF; CDR3nt: TGCAGTGCTTTGCCGATTAGCGGGGGGGGTTACAATGAGCAGTTCTTC; v_gene: TRBV20-1; j_gene: TRBJ2-1; d_gene: TRBD2; abundance: NA; len: 16
CDR3aa: CATSLGQGGDTQYF; CDR3nt: TGTGCCACCAGTCTAGGACAGGGAGGAGATACGCAGTATTTT; v_gene: TRBV24-1; j_gene: TRBJ2-3; d_gene: TRBD1; abundance: NA; len: 14
CDR3aa: CASSIEGLDTQYF; CDR3nt: TGTGCCAGTAGTATAGAAGGGTTGGATACGCAGTATTTT; v_gene: TRBV19; j_gene: TRBJ2-3; d_gene: NA; abundance: NA; len: 13
CDR3aa: CAISEAGASTDTQYF; CDR3nt: TGTGCCATCAGTGAGGCTGGGGCCAGCACAGATACGCAGTATTTT; v_gene: TRBV10-3; j_gene: TRBJ2-3; d_gene: NA; abundance: NA; len: 15
CDR3aa: CSASWGRRLQETQYF; CDR3nt: TGCAGTGCTAGTTGGGGTAGGAGACTTCAAGAGACCCAGTACTTC; v_gene: TRBV20-1; j_gene: TRBJ2-5; d_gene: NA; abundance: NA; len: 15
CDR3aa: CSGGTQETQYF; CDR3nt: TGCAGCGGGGGAACACAAGAGACCCAGTACTTC; v_gene: TRBV29-1; j_gene: TRBJ2-5; d_gene: NA; abundance: NA; len: 11
CDR3aa: CSVSGQGYIEQFF; CDR3nt: TGCAGCGTCTCGGGACAGGGGTACATTGAGCAGTTCTTC; v_gene: TRBV29-1; j_gene: TRBJ2-1; d_gene: TRBD1; abundance: NA; len: 13
CDR3aa: CASMGAYEQYF; CDR3nt: TGTGCCAGTATGGGGGCCTACGAGCAGTACTTC; v_gene: TRBV19; j_gene: TRBJ2-7; d_gene: NA; abundance: NA; len: 11
CDR3aa: CSARSRTDTQYF; CDR3nt: TGCAGTGCTAGAAGTCGGACAGATACGCAGTATTTT; v_gene: TRBV20-1; j_gene: TRBJ2-3; d_gene: NA; abundance: NA; len: 12
CDR3aa: CASSIVHPFQETQYF; CDR3nt: TGTGCCAGTAGTATAGTGCACCCCTTCCAAGAGACCCAGTACTTC; v_gene: TRBV19; j_gene: TRBJ2-5; d_gene: NA; abundance: once; len: 15
CDR3aa: CSALVVRNTEAFF; CDR3nt: TGCAGTGCCTTAGTTGTCAGGAACACTGAAGCTTTCTTT; v_gene: TRBV20-1; j_gene: TRBJ1-1; d_gene: NA; abundance: NA; len: 13
CDR3aa: CASSLVPTIRGTQYF; CDR3nt: TGTGCCAGCAGCTTAGTCCCGACGATAAGGGGGACCCAGTACTTC; v_gene: TRBV7-9; j_gene: TRBJ2-5; d_gene: NA; abundance: NA; len: 15
CDR3aa: CSVTGTTNTGELFF; CDR3nt: TGCAGCGTCACCGGGACAACGAACACCGGGGAGCTGTTTTTT; v_gene: TRBV29-1; j_gene: TRBJ2-2; d_gene: NA; abundance: NA; len: 14
CDR3aa: CASKRGSTDTQYF; CDR3nt: TGTGCCAGCAAGAGAGGTTCCACAGATACGCAGTATTTT; v_gene: TRBV2; j_gene: TRBJ2-3; d_gene: NA; abundance: NA; len: 13
CDR3aa: CASSDIGSNNEQFF; CDR3nt: TGTGCCAGCAGCGACATAGGGTCGAACAATGAGCAGTTCTTC; v_gene: TRBV9; j_gene: TRBJ2-1; d_gene: NA; abundance: once; len: 14
CDR3aa: CATMLAGAYNEQFF; CDR3nt: TGTGCCACCATGTTGGCGGGAGCCTACAATGAGCAGTTCTTC; v_gene: TRBV15; j_gene: TRBJ2-1; d_gene: TRBD2; abundance: NA; len: 14
CDR3aa: CSARRQLNQPQHF; CDR3nt: TGCAGTGCTAGGAGGCAGCTAAATCAGCCCCAGCATTTT; v_gene: TRBV20-1; j_gene: TRBJ1-5; d_gene: NA; abundance: NA; len: 13
CDR3aa: CASRDGTSGPFEQYF; CDR3nt: TGTGCCAGCAGGGACGGGACTAGCGGACCGTTCGAGCAGTACTTC; v_gene: TRBV7-3; j_gene: TRBJ2-7; d_gene: TRBD2; abundance: NA; len: 15
CDR3aa: CASSSRAGEAYEQYF; CDR3nt: TGTGCCAGCAGTTCTCGTGCAGGGGAGGCCTACGAGCAGTACTTC; v_gene: TRBV7-2; j_gene: TRBJ2-7; d_gene: NA; abundance: NA; len: 15
CDR3aa: CASSLARVNTGELFF; CDR3nt: TGTGCCAGCAGCTTAGCCCGGGTGAACACCGGGGAGCTGTTTTTT; v_gene: TRBV7-8; j_gene: TRBJ2-2; d_gene: NA; abundance: few; len: 15
CDR3aa: CASSTGLSNTEAFF; CDR3nt: TGTGCCAGCAGCACGGGACTTTCGAACACTGAAGCTTTCTTT; v_gene: TRBV7-2; j_gene: TRBJ1-1; d_gene: NA; abundance: NA; len: 14
CDR3aa: CASSGLAGGSEQFF; CDR3nt: TGTGCCAGCAGCGGACTAGCGGGGGGTTCTGAGCAGTTCTTC; v_gene: TRBV6-4; j_gene: TRBJ2-1; d_gene: TRBD2; abundance: many; len: 14
CDR3aa: CASSPTGGGTYEQYF; CDR3nt: TGTGCCAGCAGCCCCACCGGCGGGGGGACCTACGAGCAGTACTTC; v_gene: TRBV9; j_gene: TRBJ2-7; d_gene: TRBD2; abundance: NA; len: 15
CDR3aa: CASSQTTGAYNEQFF; CDR3nt: TGTGCCAGCAGCCAGACCACCGGAGCCTACAATGAGCAGTTCTTC; v_gene: TRBV7-2; j_gene: TRBJ2-1; d_gene: NA; abundance: NA; len: 15
CDR3aa: CASSGTSLGRGYYEQYF; CDR3nt: TGTGCCAGCAGTGGAACCTCTTTGGGACGGGGGTATTACGAGCAGTACTTC; v_gene: TRBV25-1; j_gene: TRBJ2-7; d_gene: NA; abundance: NA; len: 17
CDR3aa: CSSLAGGNEQFF; CDR3nt: TGCAGCTCCCTAGCGGGAGGGAATGAGCAGTTCTTC; v_gene: TRBV29-1; j_gene: TRBJ2-1; d_gene: TRBD2; abundance: NA; len: 12
CDR3aa: CASSSGGEAGELFF; CDR3nt: TGTGCCAGCAGTTCGGGAGGGGAAGCCGGGGAGCTGTTTTTT; v_gene: TRBV9; j_gene: TRBJ2-2; d_gene: TRBD2; abundance: NA; len: 14
CDR3aa: CAWSEGVLYRIGNQPQHF; CDR3nt: TGTGCCTGGAGTGAGGGGGTTTTGTATCGGATTGGCAATCAGCCCCAGCATTTT; v_gene: TRBV30; j_gene: TRBJ1-5; d_gene: NA; abundance: NA; len: 18
CDR3aa: CASSVAGGSNEQFF; CDR3nt: TGTGCCAGCAGCGTAGCGGGGGGTTCCAATGAGCAGTTCTTC; v_gene: TRBV9; j_gene: TRBJ2-1; d_gene: TRBD2; abundance: once; len: 14
CDR3aa: CASSQGSSGANVLTF; CDR3nt: TGCGCCAGCAGCCAAGGCTCTAGCGGGGCCAACGTCCTGACTTTC; v_gene: TRBV4-3; j_gene: TRBJ2-6; d_gene: NA; abundance: NA; len: 15
CDR3aa: CSAGTPPGGEQFF; CDR3nt: TGCAGCGCCGGGACTCCTCCTGGAGGTGAGCAGTTCTTC; v_gene: TRBV29-1; j_gene: TRBJ2-1; d_gene: NA; abundance: NA; len: 13
CDR3aa: CASSALTNNYGYTF; CDR3nt: TGCGCCAGCAGCGCCTTGACAAATAACTATGGCTACACCTTC; v_gene: TRBV5-5; j_gene: TRBJ1-2; d_gene: NA; abundance: NA; len: 14
CDR3aa: CASSEQVYQETQYF; CDR3nt: TGTGCCAGCAGTGAACAGGTGTACCAAGAGACCCAGTACTTC; v_gene: TRBV6-9; j_gene: TRBJ2-5; d_gene: NA; abundance: NA; len: 14
CDR3aa: CAISESRAEGTEAFF; CDR3nt: TGTGCCATCAGTGAGTCTCGGGCCGAGGGGACTGAAGCTTTCTTT; v_gene: TRBV10-3; j_gene: TRBJ1-1; d_gene: NA; abundance: once; len: 15
CDR3aa: CAPTNFDEQYF; CDR3nt: TGTGCCCCCACTAACTTCGACGAGCAGTACTTC; v_gene: TRBV5-6; j_gene: TRBJ2-7; d_gene: NA; abundance: NA; len: 11
CDR3aa: CASSSGRVGTGELFF; CDR3nt: TGTGCCAGTAGTAGTGGCAGGGTCGGCACCGGGGAGCTGTTTTTT; v_gene: TRBV19; j_gene: TRBJ2-2; d_gene: NA; abundance: many; len: 15
CDR3aa: CASSHGTGGYEQYF; CDR3nt: TGTGCCAGCAGCCACGGGACAGGGGGCTACGAGCAGTACTTC; v_gene: TRBV5-5; j_gene: TRBJ2-7; d_gene: TRBD1; abundance: NA; len: 14
CDR3aa: CASTHEMNTEAFF; CDR3nt: TGTGCCAGCACCCACGAGATGAACACTGAAGCTTTCTTT; v_gene: TRBV25-1; j_gene: TRBJ1-1; d_gene: NA; abundance: NA; len: 13